Listed below are T cell receptor beta chains from one sample, sequenced in a study of cytomegalovirus exposure and HLA in healthy donors. The assay was immunoSEQ multiplex PCR, and TCRdb's table has in-frame clones only and misses some. The sample carries around 38,000 clones, over 65% recorded once. Sequencing was performed on PBMCs. The receptor source for this set is a man aged 45 to 65 in good health and CMV-seropositive. Each CDR3 is given with its conserved first and last residue. The order of the fields is J gene, D gene, CDR3 length, V gene, clone size, CDR3 protein, CDR3 DNA. A D gene is named only where the DNA matches it firmly. Some rows mark clone size as missing; the rest say once, few, many or name a class of expanded clone.

TRBJ2-7	TRBD2	14	TRBV11-2	NA	CASSLRGGLYEQYF	TGTGCCAGCAGCTTGCGCGGGGGACTCTACGAGCAGTACTTC
TRBJ1-6	NA	15	TRBV11-2	NA	CASSPQTLYNSPLHF	TGTGCCAGCAGCCCACAGACGTTATATAATTCACCCCTCCACTTT
TRBJ2-7	NA	16	TRBV11-2	NA	CASSLDARLRPGEQYF	TGTGCCAGCAGCTTAGACGCCCGACTCAGACCGGGGGAGCAGTACTTC
TRBJ1-2	NA	15	TRBV27	NA	CASSTVERLNYGYTF	TGTGCCAGCAGTACCGTTGAGAGGCTTAACTATGGCTACACCTTC
TRBJ2-7	NA	14	TRBV30	few	CAWSVGRVGYEQYF	TGTGCCTGGAGTGTGGGCAGGGTAGGGTACGAGCAGTACTTC
TRBJ1-6	NA	14	TRBV9	NA	CASSVGDNDSPLHF	TGTGCCAGCAGCGTAGGGGACAACGATTCACCCCTCCACTTT
TRBJ1-3	NA	15	TRBV7-9	NA	CASSPAAEAGNTIYF	TGTGCCAGCAGCCCAGCGGCGGAAGCTGGAAACACCATATATTTT
TRBJ1-4	NA	13	TRBV30	once	CAWSVQGQNKLFF	TGTGCCTGGAGTGTACAGGGTCAGAATAAACTGTTTTTT
TRBJ1-2	NA	12	TRBV29-1	NA	CSAGRGGYGYTF	TGCAGCGCTGGGAGGGGAGGCTATGGCTACACCTTC
TRBJ1-1	NA	16	TRBV9	NA	CASSATMTLQNTEAFF	TGTGCCAGCAGCGCTACGATGACTCTGCAGAACACTGAAGCTTTCTTT
TRBJ2-3	NA	15	TRBV5-4	once	CASSPHEQRTDTQYF	TGTGCCAGCAGCCCTCATGAACAGCGCACAGATACGCAGTATTTT
TRBJ1-1	TRBD1	12	TRBV10-3	once	CAISGQGAEAFF	TGTGCCATCAGTGGACAGGGGGCTGAAGCTTTCTTT
TRBJ2-6	TRBD1	17	TRBV7-3	NA	CASSPDRRSSGANVLTF	TGTGCCAGCAGCCCGGACAGGCGGAGCTCTGGGGCCAACGTCCTGACTTTC
TRBJ2-7	TRBD1	14	TRBV7-9	NA	CASSPWTGDYEQYF	TGTGCCAGCAGCCCTTGGACAGGGGACTACGAGCAGTACTTC
TRBJ1-6	NA	15	TRBV5-1	NA	CASSLAGGYDSPLHF	TGCGCCAGCAGCTTGGCGGGGGGCTACGATTCACCCCTCCACTTT
TRBJ2-7	NA	15	TRBV6-5	few	CASSYSILGDYEQYF	TGTGCCAGCAGTTACTCAATTTTAGGAGACTACGAGCAGTACTTC
TRBJ1-2	TRBD1	14	TRBV6-5	few	CASSLVRQGHGYTF	TGTGCCAGCAGTCTAGTTCGACAGGGTCATGGCTACACCTTC
TRBJ1-4	NA	14	TRBV2	NA	CASSKQGPNEKLFF	TGTGCCAGCAGCAAACAGGGACCTAATGAAAAACTGTTTTTT
TRBJ2-5	NA	14	TRBV27	NA	CASRPLGQKGTQYF	TGTGCCAGCAGGCCACTAGGGCAAAAGGGGACCCAGTACTTC